Listed below are T cell receptor beta chains from one sample, sequenced in a study of beta chain features in type 1 diabetes. Sequencing used immunoSEQ multiplex PCR; TCRdb keeps in-frame clones, though not all of them. Among about 470,000 clones listed, about 29% were seen once. The specimen sequenced was naive CD4+ T cells from blood. These TCRs come from a man aged 18 to 30 in good health. Each CDR3 is given with its conserved first and last residue. D genes are given only for firm matches. Clone size appears in some rows only: once, few, many, or a class for an expanded clone.

>TRBJ2-7|-|TRBD2|TRBV15
TGTGCCACCAGCGAGGGACTAGCGGGGAGTTACGAGCAGTACTTC
CATSEGLAGSYEQYF
>TRBJ2-1|few|TRBD2|TRBV30
TGTGCCTGGAGCGGATTGGCGGGAGTTTCTAATGAGCAGTTCTTC
CAWSGLAGVSNEQFF
>TRBJ2-3|-|-|TRBV30
TGTGCCTGGAGTGTGGTTCGCGGTTCCCATAGCACAGATACGCAGTATTTT
CAWSVVRGSHSTDTQYF
>TRBJ1-1|-|-|TRBV5-1
TGCGCCAGCAGCACCGTCATTAACACTGAAGCTTTCTTT
CASSTVINTEAFF
>TRBJ2-1|few|TRBD1|TRBV19
TGTGCCAGTACCACCACAGGGGGCACTGAGCAGTTCTTC
CASTTTGGTEQFF
>TRBJ2-6|-|-|TRBV29-1
TGCAGCGGCGCCCTTTCTGGGGCCAACGTCCTGACTTTC
CSGALSGANVLTF
>TRBJ2-5|-|-|TRBV2
TGTGCCAGCAGTAGGGAGGCCCAAGAGACCCAGTACTTC
CASSREAQETQYF
>TRBJ2-1|few|-|TRBV7-9
TGTGCCAGCAGCCGGTTACAGGGTGCCAATGAGCAGTTCTTC
CASSRLQGANEQFF
>TRBJ2-5|few|-|TRBV5-1
TGCGCCAGCAGCTTGGCAGGGGCAGAGACCCAGTACTTC
CASSLAGAETQYF
>TRBJ2-7|few|-|TRBV5-6
TGTGCCAGCAGCCCTATTACCGGGACCTCGGTTTTC
CASSPITGTSVF
>TRBJ2-7|-|-|TRBV18
TGTGCCAGCTCACCACTTCCCGGCCCCTCCTACGAGCAGTACTTC
CASSPLPGPSYEQYF
>TRBJ2-2|-|TRBD1|TRBV2
TGTGCCAGCAGTACAGGGGCCGGGGAGCTGTTTTTT
CASSTGAGELFF
>TRBJ2-1|-|TRBD2|TRBV11-3
TGTGCCAGCAGCTTACGGGCTAGCGGGCCCGTGTACAATGAGCAGTTCTTC
CASSLRASGPVYNEQFF
>TRBJ2-3|-|TRBD2|TRBV6-1
TGTGCCAGCAGTGCCCGACTAGCGGGAGCCGGAGATACGCAGTATTTT
CASSARLAGAGDTQYF
>TRBJ2-5|-|-|TRBV5-1
TGCGCCAGCAGCTTCGGGGGCCGAGAGACCCAGTACTTC
CASSFGGRETQYF
>TRBJ1-4|-|TRBD1|TRBV30
TGTGCCGCCCTTGAGGGGACAGCAAATGAAAAACTGTTTTTT
CAALEGTANEKLFF
>TRBJ1-2|few|TRBD1|TRBV7-2
TGTGCCAGCAGCTTAGCTGGACAGGGGTACGGTGGCTACACCTTC
CASSLAGQGYGGYTF
>TRBJ2-7|-|-|TRBV9
TGTGCCAGCAGCCGAATTCCGGGACGGGGTAGGAACGAGCAGTACTTC
CASSRIPGRGRNEQYF
>TRBJ2-7|few|-|TRBV5-1
TGCGCCAGCAGCTTTGACGGGGGAGGTTACGAGCAGTACTTC
CASSFDGGGYEQYF
>TRBJ1-5|few|-|TRBV30
TGTGCCTGGAGTGGTCCAGGAGTTAATCAGCCCCAGCATTTT
CAWSGPGVNQPQHF
>TRBJ1-1|few|-|TRBV2
TGTGCCAGCAGTGAATATCTGAACACTGAAGCTTTCTTT
CASSEYLNTEAFF
>TRBJ2-4|-|TRBD2|TRBV7-9
TGTGCCAGCAGCTTAACCGGGACTAGCGGTTTCAAAAACATTCAGTACTTC
CASSLTGTSGFKNIQYF
>TRBJ1-2|-|-|TRBV30
TGTGCCTGGAGTCTTAGTGGCGGCTACACCTTC
CAWSLSGGYTF
>TRBJ2-3|-|-|TRBV30
TGTGCCTGGGAAGGGGGGAGGTCAGATACGCAGTATTTT
CAWEGGRSDTQYF
>TRBJ1-1|few|-|TRBV5-1
TGCGCCAGCAGCTTGGGGCTGAACACTGAAGCTTTCTTT
CASSLGLNTEAFF
>TRBJ2-3|few|-|TRBV9
TGTGCCAGCAGCGTAGCTACAAGCACAGATACGCAGTATTTT
CASSVATSTDTQYF
>TRBJ1-4|-|-|TRBV20-1
TGCAGTGCTAGTGAAAATGAAAAACTGTTTTTT
CSASENEKLFF
>TRBJ2-7|-|-|TRBV4-2
TGTGCCAGCAGCCCGGCCCGGGGCACCGCCTACGAGCAGTACTTC
CASSPARGTAYEQYF